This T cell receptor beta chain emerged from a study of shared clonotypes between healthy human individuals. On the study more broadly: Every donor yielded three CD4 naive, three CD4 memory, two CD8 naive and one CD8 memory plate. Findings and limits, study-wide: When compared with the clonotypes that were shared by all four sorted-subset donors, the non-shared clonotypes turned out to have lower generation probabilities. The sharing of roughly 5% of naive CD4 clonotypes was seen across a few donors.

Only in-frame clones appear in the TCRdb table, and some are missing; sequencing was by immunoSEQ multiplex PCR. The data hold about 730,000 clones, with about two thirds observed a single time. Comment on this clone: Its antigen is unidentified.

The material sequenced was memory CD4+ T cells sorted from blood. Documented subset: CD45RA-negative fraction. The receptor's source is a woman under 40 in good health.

Here the CDR3 DNA reads TGCGCCAGCAGCAAAACGGACGAGTACAATGAGCAGTTCTTC. Residues: CASSKTDEYNEQFF. The V and J genes are TRBV5-1 and TRBJ2-1; D call uncertain. This CDR3 has 14 amino acids. The V end lost 4 bases, the J end lost 4 bases, and 12 bases lay between the germline ends. The germline V gene encodes CDR1 SGHRS and CDR2 YFSETQ.